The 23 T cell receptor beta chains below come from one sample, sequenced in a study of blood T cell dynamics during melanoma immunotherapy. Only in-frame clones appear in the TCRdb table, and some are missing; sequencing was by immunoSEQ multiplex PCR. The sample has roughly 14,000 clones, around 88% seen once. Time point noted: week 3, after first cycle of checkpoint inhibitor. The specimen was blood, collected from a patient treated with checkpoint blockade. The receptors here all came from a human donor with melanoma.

CDR3 DNA sequence: TGCGCCAGCAGCCCCGGGACAGGGGGCTCCTACGAGCAGTACTTC. Translated: CASSPGTGGSYEQYF. J is TRBJ2-7 and V is TRBV4-3; 11 bases align to TRBD1. The germline V gene encodes CDR1 LGHNA and CDR2 YSLEER. The CDR3 runs 15 residues. Trimming removed 4 bases from V and 0 bases from J; junction bases left unmatched: 2.

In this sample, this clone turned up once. The DNA for the CDR3 is TGTGCCAGCAGCCAAGGTGGGACTAGCACAGATACGCAGTATTTT. It yields the protein CASSQGGTSTDTQYF. The gene calls are TRBV4-2 and TRBJ2-3; the D gene is possibly TRBD2 (6 bases). V was pared by 1 base and J by 0 bases, with 8 bases between. Germline V CDR1 and CDR2: LGHNA, YNFKEQ. CDR3 length: 15 residues.

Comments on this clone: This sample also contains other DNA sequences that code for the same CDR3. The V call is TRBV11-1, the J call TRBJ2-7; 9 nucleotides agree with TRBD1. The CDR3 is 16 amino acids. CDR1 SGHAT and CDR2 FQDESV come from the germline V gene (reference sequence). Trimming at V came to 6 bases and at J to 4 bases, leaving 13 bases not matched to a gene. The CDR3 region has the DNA TGTGCCAGCAGATTGACGGGAGCCGGACAGGGGTACGAGCAGTACTTC. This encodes CASRLTGAGQGYEQYF. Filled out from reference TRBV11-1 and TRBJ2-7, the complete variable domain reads EAEVAQSPRYKITEKSQAVAFWCDPISGHATLYWYRQILGQGPELLVQFQDESVVDDSQLPKDRFSAERLKGVDSTLKIQPAELGDSAMYLCASRLTGAGQGYEQYFGPGTRLTVT.

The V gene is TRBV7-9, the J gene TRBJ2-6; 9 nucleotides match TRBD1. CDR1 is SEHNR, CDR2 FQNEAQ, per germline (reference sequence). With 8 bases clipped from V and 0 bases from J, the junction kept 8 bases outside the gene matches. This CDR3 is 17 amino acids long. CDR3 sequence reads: CASQPGTGSSGANVLTF. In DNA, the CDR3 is TGTGCCAGCCAACCCGGGACAGGGAGCTCTGGGGCCAACGTCCTGACTTTC. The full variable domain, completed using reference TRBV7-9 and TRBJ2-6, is DTGVSQNPRHKITKRGQNVTFRCDPISEHNRLYWYRQTLGQGPEFLTYFQNEAQLEKSRLLSDRFSAERPKGSFSTLEIQRTEQGDSAMYLCASQPGTGSSGANVLTFGAGSRLTVL.

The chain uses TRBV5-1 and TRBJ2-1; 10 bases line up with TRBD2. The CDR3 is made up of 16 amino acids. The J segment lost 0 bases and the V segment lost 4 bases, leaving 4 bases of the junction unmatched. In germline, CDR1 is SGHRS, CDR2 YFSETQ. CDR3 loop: CASSLLAGSSYNEQFF. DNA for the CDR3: TGCGCCAGCAGCCTACTAGCGGGAAGCTCCTACAATGAGCAGTTCTTC.

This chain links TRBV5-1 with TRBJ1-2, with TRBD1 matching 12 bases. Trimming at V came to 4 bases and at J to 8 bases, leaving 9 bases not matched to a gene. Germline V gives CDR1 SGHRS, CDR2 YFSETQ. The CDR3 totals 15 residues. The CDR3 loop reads CASSPGQGASGGYTF. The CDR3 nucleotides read TGCGCCAGCAGCCCGGGACAGGGGGCCTCCGGGGGCTACACCTTC.

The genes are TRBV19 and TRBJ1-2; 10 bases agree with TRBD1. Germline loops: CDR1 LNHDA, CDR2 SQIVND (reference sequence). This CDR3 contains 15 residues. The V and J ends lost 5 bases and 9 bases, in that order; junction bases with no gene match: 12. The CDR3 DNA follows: TGTGCCAGTAGTCCTTCCCCCGGGACAGGGGATCGCTACACCTTC. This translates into CASSPSPGTGDRYTF.

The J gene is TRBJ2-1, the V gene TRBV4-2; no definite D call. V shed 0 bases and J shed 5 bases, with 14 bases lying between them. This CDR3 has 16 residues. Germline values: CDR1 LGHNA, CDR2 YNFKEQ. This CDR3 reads CASSQDLGLPNNEQFF. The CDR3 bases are TGTGCCAGCAGCCAAGATCTCGGATTACCGAACAATGAGCAGTTCTTC.

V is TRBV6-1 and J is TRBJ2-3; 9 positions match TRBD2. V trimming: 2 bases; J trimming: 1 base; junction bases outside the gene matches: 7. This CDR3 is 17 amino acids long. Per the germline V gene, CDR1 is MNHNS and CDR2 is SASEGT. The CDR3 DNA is TGTGCCAGCAGTGAATATAAGGCGGGAGGGGGCACAGATACGCAGTATTTT. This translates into CASSEYKAGGGTDTQYF.

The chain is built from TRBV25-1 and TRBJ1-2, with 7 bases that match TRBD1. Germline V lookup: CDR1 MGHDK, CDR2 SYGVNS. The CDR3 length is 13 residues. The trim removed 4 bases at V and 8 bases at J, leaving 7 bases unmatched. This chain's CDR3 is CASSVRGGRGYTF. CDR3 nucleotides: TGTGCCAGCAGTGTACGAGGGGGCCGGGGCTACACCTTC.

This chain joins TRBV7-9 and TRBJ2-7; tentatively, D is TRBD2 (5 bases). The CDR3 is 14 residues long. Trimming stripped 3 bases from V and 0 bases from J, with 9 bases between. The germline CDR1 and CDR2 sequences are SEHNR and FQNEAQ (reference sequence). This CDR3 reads CASSFRESSYEQYF. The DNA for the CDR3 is TGTGCCAGCAGCTTTAGGGAGAGCTCCTACGAGCAGTACTTC.

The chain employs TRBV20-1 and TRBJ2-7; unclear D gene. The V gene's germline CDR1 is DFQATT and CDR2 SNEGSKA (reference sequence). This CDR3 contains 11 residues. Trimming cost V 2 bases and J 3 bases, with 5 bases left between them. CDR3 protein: CSARPYYEQYF. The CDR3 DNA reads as TGCAGTGCTAGACCCTACTACGAGCAGTACTTC.

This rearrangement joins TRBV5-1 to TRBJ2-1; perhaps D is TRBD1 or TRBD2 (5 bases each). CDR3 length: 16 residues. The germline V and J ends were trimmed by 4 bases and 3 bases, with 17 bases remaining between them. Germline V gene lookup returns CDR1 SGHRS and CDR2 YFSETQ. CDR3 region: CASSHPPGQIYNEQFF. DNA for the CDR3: TGCGCCAGCAGCCACCCCCCGGGGCAGATCTACAATGAGCAGTTCTTC.

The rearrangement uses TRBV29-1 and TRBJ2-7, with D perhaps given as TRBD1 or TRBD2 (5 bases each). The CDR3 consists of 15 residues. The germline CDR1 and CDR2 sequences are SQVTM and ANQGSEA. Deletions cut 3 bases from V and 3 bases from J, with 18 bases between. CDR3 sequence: CSVDSLGAAGYEQYF. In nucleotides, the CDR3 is TGCAGCGTTGATAGTCTCGGGGCCGCCGGCTACGAGCAGTACTTC.

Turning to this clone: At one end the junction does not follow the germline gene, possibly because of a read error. The CDR3 is CASSLGGSLNTQYF. The CDR3 region has the DNA TGTGCTAGCAGCTTGGGCGGGAGCTTAAATACGCAGTATTTT. This chain joins TRBV7-7 and TRBJ2-3; TRBD2 agrees at 7 bases. The germline CDR1 and CDR2 sequences are SSHAT and FNYEAQ (reference sequence). The CDR3 is 14 residues long.

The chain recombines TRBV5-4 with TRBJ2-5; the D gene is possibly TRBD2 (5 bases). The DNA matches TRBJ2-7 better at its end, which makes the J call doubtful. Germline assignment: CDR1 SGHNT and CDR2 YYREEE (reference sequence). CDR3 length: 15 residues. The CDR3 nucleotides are TGTGCCAGCAGCTTGAATAGCGATCCCGGCTACGAGCAGTACTTC. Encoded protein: CASSLNSDPGYEQYF.

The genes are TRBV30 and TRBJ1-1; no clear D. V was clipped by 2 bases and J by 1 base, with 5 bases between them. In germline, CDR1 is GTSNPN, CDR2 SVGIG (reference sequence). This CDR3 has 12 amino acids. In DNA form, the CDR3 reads TGTGCCTGGAGTAAGGCGAACACTGAAGCTTTCTTT. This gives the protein CAWSKANTEAFF.

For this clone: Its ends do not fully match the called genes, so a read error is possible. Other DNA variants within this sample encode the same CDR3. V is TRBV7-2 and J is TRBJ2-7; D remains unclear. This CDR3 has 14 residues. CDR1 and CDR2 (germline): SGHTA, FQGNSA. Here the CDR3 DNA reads TGTGCCAGCAGCTTGGCTCTAAGCTCCTACGAGCAATACTTC. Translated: CASSLALSSYEQYF.

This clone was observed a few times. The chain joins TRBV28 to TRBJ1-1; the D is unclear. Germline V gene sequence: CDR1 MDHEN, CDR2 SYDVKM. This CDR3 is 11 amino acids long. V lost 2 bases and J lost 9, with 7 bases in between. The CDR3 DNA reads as TGTGCCAGCAGTTTAGCCACGAAAGCTTTCTTT. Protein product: CASSLATKAFF.

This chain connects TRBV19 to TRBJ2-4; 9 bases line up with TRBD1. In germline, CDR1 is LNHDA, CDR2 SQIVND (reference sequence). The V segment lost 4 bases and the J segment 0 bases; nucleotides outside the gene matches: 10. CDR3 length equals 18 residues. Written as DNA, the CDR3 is TGTGCCAGTAGTAATCCCGGGACAGGGATGATAGCCAAAAACATTCAGTACTTC. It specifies CASSNPGTGMIAKNIQYF.

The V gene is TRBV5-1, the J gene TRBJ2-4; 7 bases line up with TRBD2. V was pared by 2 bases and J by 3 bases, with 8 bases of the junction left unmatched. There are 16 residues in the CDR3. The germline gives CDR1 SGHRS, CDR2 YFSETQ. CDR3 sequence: CASSFGLAALKNIQYF. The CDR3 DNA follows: TGCGCCAGCAGCTTTGGGCTAGCGGCTCTCAAAAACATTCAGTACTTC.

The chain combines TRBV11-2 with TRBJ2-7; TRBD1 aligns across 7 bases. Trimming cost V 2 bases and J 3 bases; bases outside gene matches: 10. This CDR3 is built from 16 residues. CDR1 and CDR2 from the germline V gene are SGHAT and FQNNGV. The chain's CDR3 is CASSLLPTGTYYEQYF. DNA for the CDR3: TGTGCCAGCAGCTTACTACCGACAGGGACCTACTACGAGCAGTACTTC.

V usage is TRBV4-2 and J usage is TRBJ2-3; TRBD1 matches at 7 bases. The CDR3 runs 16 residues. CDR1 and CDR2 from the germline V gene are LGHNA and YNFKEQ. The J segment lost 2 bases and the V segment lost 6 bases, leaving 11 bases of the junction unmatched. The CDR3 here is CASSPGQMTFTDTQYF. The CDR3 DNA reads TGTGCCAGCAGTCCGGGACAGATGACTTTCACAGATACGCAGTATTTT.